Listed below are T cell receptor beta chains from one sample, sequenced in a study of blood T cell repertoires in COVID-19. The protocol was immunoSEQ multiplex PCR, while the TCRdb copy is restricted to in-frame clones and leaves out a portion. Of roughly 260,000 clones listed, 83% are singletons. The sequenced sample was PBMCs or T cells enriched from blood (not recorded which). These receptors originate from a middle-aged woman who had been exposed to COVID-19. Both conserved end residues are part of each CDR3. Each record gives: CDR3 protein, V gene.

CASRRDRGGNEQFF,TRBV7-2
CASSPDQGSNQPQHF,TRBV9
CASSSGSGGRTDTQYF,TRBV7-9
CASSESRGGKTTDTQYF,TRBV25-1
CASSPDRRPTRGEQYF,TRBV28
CASSSPTGGYPRSTEAFF,TRBV4-3
CATSDEQGAGETQYF,TRBV24-1
CASSADRAGNQPQHF,TRBV7-9
CASSISSGGANEQFF,TRBV7-7
CASSLATPYEQYF,TRBV12-3/TRBV12-4
CASSSGRYGYTF,TRBV28
CASSWTSGGPAEQYF,TRBV11-2
CAWSYTTDQPQHF,TRBV30
CASSTRQPTNEKLFF,TRBV19
CASSTKSGTGGENYGYTF,TRBV19
CASSQVSGGPNEQFF,TRBV4-2
CASKQGREEKLFF,TRBV28
CASSESGLPYEQYF,TRBV6-1
CASSPRLAGGQSSYNEQFF,TRBV7-2
CASRIRAGQSTDTQYF,TRBV2
CASKERTTYNEQFF,TRBV5-1
CASSQVSMGHTEAFF,TRBV3-1/TRBV3-2
CASSQTGAGNEKLFF,TRBV7-9
CASSVTGGVNTEAFF,TRBV19
CASSMEAVDYGYTF,TRBV19
CASSIGTGARRELFF,TRBV19
CASSQRPLGQAAVDTGELFF,TRBV23-1
CASSLDGEHTGELFF,TRBV5-1
CASMGRGKLAGGTDTQYF,TRBV2
CASIREGATPLHF,TRBV28
CASNYDRPYGYTF,TRBV28
CASSSRGLAKNIQYF,TRBV6-2/TRBV6-3
CASSLDSAGYFNTGELFF,TRBV18
CASSWGQGANTGELFF,TRBV7-8
CASSFRRGGGETQYF,TRBV27
CASSLVQGNEQFF,TRBV11-3
CASSPDRVSSNQPQHF,TRBV18
CASSEGVLYEQYF,TRBV6-1
CASSSPGQGVGYTF,TRBV5-5
CASSHGTGTMNTEAFF,TRBV5-4
CAISTDSLVNQPQHF,TRBV10-3
CASNLGAEKLFF,TRBV2
CSARRGNEQFF,TRBV20-1
CASSLDLQGFLGNTGELFF,TRBV11-2
CASSRGQGVHEQYF,TRBV19
CASRAQGYEQYF,TRBV27
CASSPPSTGAYQPQHF,TRBV18
CASSLTLATGELFF,TRBV7-2